This T cell receptor beta chain appears in the sequencing data of a study of CD8+ T cells in alopecia areata. Looked up from germline, CDR1 is SGHDN and CDR2 is FVKESK. V lost 3 bases to trimming and J lost 3 bases; unmatched junction nucleotides: 3. This CDR3 region has 14 residues. Findings of the study overall: Clonality in lesional scalp, especially alopecia totalis/universalis, exceeded that of normal scalp.

Separation by sorting yielded CD4+ and CD8+ T cells from PBMCs. As regards this clone: Its antigen is not identified.

After isolation, RNA underwent reverse transcription to generate cDNA as the sequencing template. The protocol was immunoSEQ multiplex PCR, while the TCRdb copy is restricted to in-frame clones and leaves out a portion. The profile shows 150,000 or so clones, about 90% of them singletons. The specimen comprised CD8+ T cells sorted from blood, sampled at week 0. This receptor was taken from a human donor with alopecia areata. V is TRBV14 and J is TRBJ2-5; 8 bases match TRBD2. CDR3 in DNA: TGTGCCAGCAGCCAGGGACTAGAAGAAGAGACCCAGTACTTC. Residues: CASSQGLEEETQYF.